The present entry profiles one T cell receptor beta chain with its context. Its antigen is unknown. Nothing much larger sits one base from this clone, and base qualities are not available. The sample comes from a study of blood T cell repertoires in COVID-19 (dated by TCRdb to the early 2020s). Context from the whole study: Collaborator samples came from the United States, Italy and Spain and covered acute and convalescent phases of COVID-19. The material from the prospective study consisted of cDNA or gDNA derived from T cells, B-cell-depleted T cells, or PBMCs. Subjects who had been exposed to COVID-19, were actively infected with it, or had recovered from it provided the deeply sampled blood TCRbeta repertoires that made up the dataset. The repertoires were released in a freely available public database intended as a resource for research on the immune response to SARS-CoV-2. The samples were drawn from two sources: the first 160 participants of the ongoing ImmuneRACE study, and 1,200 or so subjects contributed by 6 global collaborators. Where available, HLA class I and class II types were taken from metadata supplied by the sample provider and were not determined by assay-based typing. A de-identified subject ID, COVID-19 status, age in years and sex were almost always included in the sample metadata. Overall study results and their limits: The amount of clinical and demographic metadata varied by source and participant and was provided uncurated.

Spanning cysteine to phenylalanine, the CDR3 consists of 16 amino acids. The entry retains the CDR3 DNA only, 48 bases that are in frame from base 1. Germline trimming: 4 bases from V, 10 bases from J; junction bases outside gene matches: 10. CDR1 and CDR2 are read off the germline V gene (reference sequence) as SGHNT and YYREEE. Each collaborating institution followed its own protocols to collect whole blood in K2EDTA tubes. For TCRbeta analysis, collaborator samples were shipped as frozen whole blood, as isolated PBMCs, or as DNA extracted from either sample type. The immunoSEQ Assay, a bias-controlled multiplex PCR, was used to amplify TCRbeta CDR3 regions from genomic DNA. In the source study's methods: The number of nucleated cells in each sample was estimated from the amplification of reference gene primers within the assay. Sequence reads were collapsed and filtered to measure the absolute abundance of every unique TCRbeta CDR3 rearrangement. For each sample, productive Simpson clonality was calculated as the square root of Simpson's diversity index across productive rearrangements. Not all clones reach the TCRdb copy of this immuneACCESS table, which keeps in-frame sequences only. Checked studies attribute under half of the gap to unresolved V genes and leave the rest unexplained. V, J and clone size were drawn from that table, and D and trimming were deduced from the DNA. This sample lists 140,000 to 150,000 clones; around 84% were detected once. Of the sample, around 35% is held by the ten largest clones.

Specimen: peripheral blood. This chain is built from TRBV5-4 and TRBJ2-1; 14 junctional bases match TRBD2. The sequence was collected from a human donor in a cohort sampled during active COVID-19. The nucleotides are TGTGCCAGCAGCCCCGGGACTAGCGGGGGTGGGTACGAGCAGTTCTTC. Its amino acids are CASSPGTSGGGYEQFF.